This passage covers 10 T cell receptor beta chains from one sample sequenced in a study of OX40 agonist ivuxolimab in advanced cancers. TCRdb's table, derived via immunoSEQ multiplex PCR, lists solely in-frame clones and lacks some. This sample has some 10,000 clones, with about three quarters found just once. Source: CD4+ or CD8+ T cells sorted from blood, taken in a trial of the OX40 agonist ivuxolimab. The source of these receptors is an adult with an advanced solid tumor such as melanoma, head and neck, liver or kidney cancer.

This sequence joins TRBV19 and TRBJ2-3, with TRBD1 matching 9 bases. The CDR3 is 18 residues long. V was clipped by 0 bases and J by 5 bases; unmatched bases: 12. In germline, CDR1 is LNHDA, CDR2 SQIVND (reference sequence). CDR3 region: CASSIDGPGQGSLDTQYF. The CDR3 region has the DNA TGTGCCAGTAGTATAGATGGCCCCGGACAGGGGAGTTTAGATACGCAGTATTTT.

CDR3 sequence: CASSYGGADGYTF. CDR3 bases: TGTGCCAGCAGTTACGGGGGGGCGGATGGCTACACCTTC. This chain uses TRBV6-5 with TRBJ1-2; TRBD1 might be the D (6 bases). The CDR3 runs 13 residues. V dropped 2 bases and J dropped 6 bases, with 10 bases sitting between them. CDR1 is MNHEY, CDR2 SVGAGI, per germline.

The V call is TRBV15, the J call TRBJ2-7, with 9 bases aligning to TRBD1. Germline V gene lookup returns CDR1 LNHNV and CDR2 YYDKDF (reference sequence). The CDR3 is 13 amino acids. J was trimmed by 5 bases and V by 5 bases; bases with no gene match: 4. The CDR3 coding sequence is TGTGCCACCAGCGGGGACAGGGCCCACGAGCAGTACTTC. It codes for CATSGDRAHEQYF.

This chain connects TRBV5-5 to TRBJ1-5; D is unresolved. Trimming shortened V by 4 bases and J by 0 bases, and 11 bases separated the two germline ends. Germline CDR1 reads SGHKS; CDR2 reads YYEKEE (reference sequence). The CDR3 totals 15 residues. The CDR3 bases are TGTGCCAGCAGCCCATACCGGATTAGCAATCAGCCCCAGCATTTT. Its translation: CASSPYRISNQPQHF. Full variable domain (rest looked up from reference TRBV5-5 and TRBJ1-5): DAGVTQSPTHLIKTRGQQVTLRCSPISGHKSVSWYQQVLGQGPQFIFQYYEKEERGRGNFPDRFSARQFPNYSSELNVNALLLGDSALYLCASSPYRISNQPQHFGDGTRLSIL.

This clone was seen a handful of times. The V and J genes are TRBV19 and TRBJ2-1; TRBD1 agrees at 10 bases. Per germline, CDR1 LNHDA and CDR2 SQIVND (reference sequence). Trimming took 5 bases from V and 6 from J; bases not matched to a gene: 4. This CDR3 has 14 amino acids. The DNA of the CDR3 is TGTGCCAGTAGTCCGGGACAGGGGTTCAATGAGCAGTTCTTC. It translates to CASSPGQGFNEQFF. Full variable domain (outside the CDR3, taken from reference TRBV19 and TRBJ2-1): DGGITQSPKYLFRKEGQNVTLSCEQNLNHDAMYWYRQDPGQGLRLIYYSQIVNDFQKGDIAEGYSVSREKKESFPLTVTSAQKNPTAFYLCASSPGQGFNEQFFGPGTRLTVL.

The chain couples TRBV5-5 to TRBJ2-1; D possibly corresponds to TRBD1 (6 bases). The germline V and J ends were trimmed by 4 bases and 6 bases, with 17 bases remaining between them. The CDR3 has 15 residues. The germline CDR1 and CDR2 sequences are SGHKS and YYEKEE (reference sequence). The CDR3 DNA sequence: TGTGCCAGCAGCCTTACCAGGGGTACAGGCAATGAGCAGTTCTTC. This gives the protein CASSLTRGTGNEQFF.

This clone has a handful of counts. The V call is TRBV6-4, the J call TRBJ2-7; either TRBD1 or TRBD2 may supply D (6 bases each). The V end was cut by 7 bases, the J end by 6 bases, with 16 bases between. The CDR3 is made up of 13 amino acids. The germline CDR1 and CDR2 sequences are MRHNA and SNTAGT. The CDR3 region has the DNA TGTGCCAGCATTAGGGGGGTCCCTGCCGAGCAGTACTTC. Amino acid sequence: CASIRGVPAEQYF.

DNA of the CDR3: TGTGCCAGCAGCTTCCGGACGGAAGATTATGAGCAGTTCTTC. Protein: CASSFRTEDYEQFF. The V call is TRBV7-6, the J call TRBJ2-1; no definite D call. The CDR3 extends over 14 amino acids. Germline assignment: CDR1 SGHVS and CDR2 FNYEAQ. Trimming left V 3 bases short and J 8 bases short, with 14 bases between.

A single count supports this clone. Germline and junction disagree at one end, which may indicate a read error. The chain joins TRBV7-7 to TRBJ1-4; D is uncertain. CDR3 length equals 12 residues. Germline values: CDR1 SSHAT, CDR2 FNYEAQ (reference sequence). The CDR3 spells CASSDTLGQLFF. CDR3 in DNA: TGTGCTAGCAGCGACACGTTGGGTCAACTGTTTTTT.

This chain links TRBV18 with TRBJ2-1; no definite D call. The V gene's germline CDR1 is KGHSH and CDR2 LQKENI. V lost 6 bases and J 0 bases, leaving 3 bases between the germline ends. The CDR3 length is 12 residues. The CDR3 region is CASSLSYNEQFF. CDR3 DNA sequence: TGTGCCAGCTCCCTCTCCTACAATGAGCAGTTCTTC.